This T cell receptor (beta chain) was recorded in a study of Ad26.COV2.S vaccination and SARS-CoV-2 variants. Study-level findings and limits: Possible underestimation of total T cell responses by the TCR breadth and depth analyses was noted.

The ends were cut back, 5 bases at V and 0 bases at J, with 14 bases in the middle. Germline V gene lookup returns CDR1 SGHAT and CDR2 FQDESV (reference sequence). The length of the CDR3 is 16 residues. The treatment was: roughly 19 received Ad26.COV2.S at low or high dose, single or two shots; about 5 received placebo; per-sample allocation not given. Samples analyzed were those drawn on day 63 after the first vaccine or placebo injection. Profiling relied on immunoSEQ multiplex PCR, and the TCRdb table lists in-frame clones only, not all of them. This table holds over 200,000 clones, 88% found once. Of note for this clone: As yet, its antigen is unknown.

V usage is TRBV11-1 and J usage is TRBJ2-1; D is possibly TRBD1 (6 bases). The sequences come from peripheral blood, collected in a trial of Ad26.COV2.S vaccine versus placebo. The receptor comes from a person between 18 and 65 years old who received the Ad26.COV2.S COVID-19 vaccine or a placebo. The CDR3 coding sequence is TGTGCCAGCAGCCCCCCGGACAGTTTCTCCTACAATGAGCAGTTCTTC. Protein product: CASSPPDSFSYNEQFF. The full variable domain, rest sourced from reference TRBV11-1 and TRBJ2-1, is EAEVAQSPRYKITEKSQAVAFWCDPISGHATLYWYRQILGQGPELLVQFQDESVVDDSQLPKDRFSAERLKGVDSTLKIQPAELGDSAMYLCASSPPDSFSYNEQFFGPGTRLTVL.